This T cell receptor beta chain was recovered during a study of shared clonotypes between healthy human individuals. Overall study context: Per donor, three plates held CD4 naive cells, three held CD4 memory, two held CD8 naive and one held CD8 memory. Study results and caveats: A few donors held around 5% of naive CD4 clonotypes in common.

Sorted-subset replicate PCRs used roughly 180 ng DNA, about 30,000 T cell genomes. This table comes from immunoSEQ multiplex PCR, and its TCRdb copy is limited to in-frame clones, with some not included. The data show some 690,000 clones, about 90% seen once. As regards this clone: The antigen remains undetermined.

J lost 4 bases, V lost 0 bases, and 5 bases had no gene match. The CDR3 sequence is 16 residues long. The germline gives CDR1 KGHSH, CDR2 LQKENI. This receptor was identified in a man younger than 35 in good health. Some clones in this sample may be carry-over from other donors' samples. The V call is TRBV18, the J call TRBJ2-5; TRBD1 agrees at 10 bases. The specimen was memory CD8+ T cells from PBMCs. Described subset: CD45RO+ cells pooled with CCR7-negative TemRA cells. CDR3 sequence reads: CASSPPDRGIGETQYF. The CDR3 DNA is TGTGCCAGCTCACCACCGGACAGGGGGATAGGAGAGACCCAGTACTTC.